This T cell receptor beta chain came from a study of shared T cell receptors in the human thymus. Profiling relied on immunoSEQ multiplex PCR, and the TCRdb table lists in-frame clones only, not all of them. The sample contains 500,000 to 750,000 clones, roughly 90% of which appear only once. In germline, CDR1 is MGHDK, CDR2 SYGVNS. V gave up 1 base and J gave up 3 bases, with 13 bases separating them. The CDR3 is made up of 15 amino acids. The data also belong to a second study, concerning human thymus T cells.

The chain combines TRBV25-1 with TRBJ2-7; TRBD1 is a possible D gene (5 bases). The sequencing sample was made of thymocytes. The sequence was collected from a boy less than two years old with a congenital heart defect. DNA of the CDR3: TGTGCCAGCAGTGAATGGGAAGGGGCTTTCTACGAGCAGTACTTC. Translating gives CASSEWEGAFYEQYF.